This T cell receptor beta chain was captured by sequencing in a study of cytomegalovirus exposure and HLA in healthy donors. PCR primers comprised 60 Vbeta and 13 Jbeta primers. Method: immunoSEQ multiplex PCR; TCRdb's copy keeps in-frame clones and lacks some. The sample gives 170,000 or so clones, roughly 84% of which show up once; 5% to 7% is in the top ten. CDR3 length equals 15 residues. The germline CDR1 and CDR2 sequences are SGHAT and FQNNGV. The V end lost 4 bases, the J end lost 6 bases, and 16 bases lay between the germline ends. The sequencing input was PBMCs. V and J are TRBV11-2 and TRBJ2-1; perhaps TRBD1 as D (6 bases). The clonotype originates from a man aged 45-65 years in good health and CMV-seropositive. CDR3 residues: CASSSRGSGANEQFF. The CDR3 coding sequence is TGTGCCAGCAGCTCTAGGGGGTCAGGCGCCAATGAGCAGTTCTTC.